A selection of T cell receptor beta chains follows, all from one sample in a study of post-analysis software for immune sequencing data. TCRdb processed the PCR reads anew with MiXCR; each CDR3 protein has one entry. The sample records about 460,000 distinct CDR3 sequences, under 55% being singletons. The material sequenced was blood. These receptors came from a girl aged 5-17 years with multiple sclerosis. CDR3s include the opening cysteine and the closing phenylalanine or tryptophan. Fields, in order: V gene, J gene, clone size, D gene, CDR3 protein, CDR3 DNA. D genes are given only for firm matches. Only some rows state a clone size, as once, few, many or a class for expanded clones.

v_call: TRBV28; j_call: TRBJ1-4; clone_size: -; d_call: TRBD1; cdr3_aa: CASRDRGGVEKLFF; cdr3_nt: TGTGCCAGCAGAGACAGGGGCGGTGTCGAAAAACTGTTTTTT
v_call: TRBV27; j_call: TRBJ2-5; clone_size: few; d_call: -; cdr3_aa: CASRRGILETQYF; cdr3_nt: TGTGCCAGCAGAAGGGGGATCCTGGAGACCCAGTACTTC
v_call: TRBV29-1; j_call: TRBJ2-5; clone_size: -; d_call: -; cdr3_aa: CSVRDYETQYF; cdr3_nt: TGCAGCGTTCGGGATTACGAGACCCAGTACTTC
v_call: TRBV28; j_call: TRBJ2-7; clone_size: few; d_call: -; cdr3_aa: CASSSYPVPYEQYF; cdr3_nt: TGTGCCAGCAGTTCCTACCCAGTCCCCTACGAGCAGTACTTC
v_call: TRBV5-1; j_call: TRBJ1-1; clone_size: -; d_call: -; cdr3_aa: CASSRIVSDAEAFF; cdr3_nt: TGCGCCAGCAGCCGTATAGTATCAGACGCTGAAGCTTTCTTT
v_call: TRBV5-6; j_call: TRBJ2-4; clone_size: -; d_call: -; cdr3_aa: CASSWTRIRLAKNIQYF; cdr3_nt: TGTGCCAGCAGCTGGACACGTATCAGACTAGCCAAAAACATTCAGTACTTC
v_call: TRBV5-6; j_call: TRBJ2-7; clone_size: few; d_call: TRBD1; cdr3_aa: CASSLRSDRVWSGYEQYF; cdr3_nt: TGTGCCAGCAGCTTGCGCTCCGACAGGGTCTGGTCGGGTTACGAGCAGTACTTC
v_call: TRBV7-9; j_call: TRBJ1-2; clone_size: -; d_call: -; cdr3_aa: CASSLSKQGAGGYTF; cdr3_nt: TGTGCCAGCAGCTTATCAAAACAAGGCGCGGGTGGCTACACCTTC
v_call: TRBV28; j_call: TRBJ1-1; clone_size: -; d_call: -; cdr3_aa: CASSIIQPGKDAEAFF; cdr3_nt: TGTGCCAGCAGTATCATCCAACCGGGAAAGGACGCTGAAGCTTTCTTT
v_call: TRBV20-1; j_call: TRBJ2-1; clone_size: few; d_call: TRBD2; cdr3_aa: CSARDVGLASNEQFF; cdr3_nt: TGCAGTGCTAGAGATGTGGGACTAGCGAGTAATGAGCAGTTCTTC
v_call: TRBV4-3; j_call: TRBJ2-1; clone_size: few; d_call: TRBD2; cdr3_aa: CASSRGLSGRIYNEQFF; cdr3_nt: TGCGCCAGCAGCCGAGGTCTTAGCGGGAGAATCTACAATGAGCAGTTCTTC
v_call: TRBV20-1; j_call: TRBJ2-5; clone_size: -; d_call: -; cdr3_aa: CSASTGQTSLKQYF; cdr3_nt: TGCAGTGCTAGCACCGGACAGACGTCTCTCAAGCAGTACTTC
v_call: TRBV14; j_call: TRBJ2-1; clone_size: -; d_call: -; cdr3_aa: CASSPPGSTHNEQFF; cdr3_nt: TGTGCCAGCAGCCCTCCGGGCTCTACCCACAATGAGCAGTTCTTC
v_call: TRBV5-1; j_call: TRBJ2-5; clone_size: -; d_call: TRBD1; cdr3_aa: CASSLGQGVETQYF; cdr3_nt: TGCGCCAGCAGCTTGGGACAGGGCGTGGAGACCCAGTACTTC